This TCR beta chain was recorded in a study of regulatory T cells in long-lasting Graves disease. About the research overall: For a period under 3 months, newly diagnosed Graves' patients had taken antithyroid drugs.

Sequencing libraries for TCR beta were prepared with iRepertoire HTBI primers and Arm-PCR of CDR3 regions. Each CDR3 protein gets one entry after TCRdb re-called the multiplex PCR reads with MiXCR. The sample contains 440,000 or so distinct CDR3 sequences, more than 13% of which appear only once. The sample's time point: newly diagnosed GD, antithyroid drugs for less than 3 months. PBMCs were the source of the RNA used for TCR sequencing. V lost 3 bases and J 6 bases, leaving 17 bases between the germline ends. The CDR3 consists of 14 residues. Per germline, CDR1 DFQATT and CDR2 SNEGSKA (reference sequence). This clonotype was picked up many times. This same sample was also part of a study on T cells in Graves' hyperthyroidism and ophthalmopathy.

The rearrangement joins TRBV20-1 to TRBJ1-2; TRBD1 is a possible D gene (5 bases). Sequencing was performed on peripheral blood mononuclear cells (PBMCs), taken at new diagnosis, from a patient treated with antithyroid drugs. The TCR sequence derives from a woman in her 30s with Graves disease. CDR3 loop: CSASNRWIADGYTF. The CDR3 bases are TGCAGTGCTAGCAACAGGTGGATAGCGGATGGCTACACCTTC.